One sample yielded the 5 T cell receptor beta chains listed below, sequenced in a study of post-analysis software for immune sequencing data. Study-wide findings and caveats: Patients used about 5 TRBV segments, including TRBV5-6, TRBV5-1 and TRBV20-1, more often than controls.

Prepared libraries of TCR beta cDNA carried unique molecular identifiers. Each CDR3 protein is one row after TCRdb ran MiXCR on the PCR reads. The sample has around 200,000 distinct CDR3 sequences, approximately 30% seen once; the top ten hold approximately 3%. For these TCRs, the target antigens are not known. Material for sequencing was blood. The origin of the receptors is a girl between 2 and 17 years old with multiple sclerosis.

This clonotype was detected many times. The chain carries TRBV5-1 and TRBJ2-7; possibly TRBD1 for D (6 bases). Germline CDR1 and CDR2: SGHRS and YFSETQ. There are 14 residues in the CDR3. V was pared by 3 bases and J by 6 bases, with 16 bases between. CDR3 sequence reads: CASSWKGELAEQYF. In DNA form, the CDR3 reads TGCGCCAGCAGCTGGAAGGGGGAGTTGGCCGAGCAGTACTTC. The full variable domain, with the rest looked up from reference TRBV5-1 and TRBJ2-7, is KAGVTQTPRYLIKTRGQQVTLSCSPISGHRSVSWYQQTPGQGLQFLFEYFSETQRNKGNFPGRFSGRQFSNSRSEMNVSTLELGDSALYLCASSWKGELAEQYFGPGTRLTVT.

This clonotype was picked up many times. This chain links TRBV5-1 with TRBJ1-2; 7 bases are shared with TRBD1. V was pared by 6 bases and J by 4 bases, with 9 bases of the junction left unmatched. CDR1 SGHRS and CDR2 YFSETQ come from the germline V gene. The CDR3 extends over 14 amino acids. CDR3: CASTDRAASYGYTF. For the CDR3, the DNA is TGCGCCAGCACCGACAGGGCTGCGAGCTATGGCTACACCTTC. The variable domain in full, completed from reference TRBV5-1 and TRBJ1-2, reads KAGVTQTPRYLIKTRGQQVTLSCSPISGHRSVSWYQQTPGQGLQFLFEYFSETQRNKGNFPGRFSGRQFSNSRSEMNVSTLELGDSALYLCASTDRAASYGYTFGSGTRLTVV.

This clonotype has a handful of counts. This chain uses TRBV6-5 with TRBJ1-6, with 7 bases matching TRBD1. The CDR3 is made up of 19 amino acids. Losses at the gene ends were 0 bases for V and 7 bases for J; bases not matched to a gene: 15. Germline values: CDR1 MNHEY, CDR2 SVGAGI. This CDR3 reads CASSYSVRDRGSSNSPLHF. Written as DNA, the CDR3 is TGTGCCAGCAGTTACTCGGTGCGGGACAGAGGATCTTCCAATTCACCCCTCCACTTT.

The chain joins TRBV29-1 to TRBJ1-1; TRBD1 might be the D (5 bases). Trimming stripped 8 bases from V and 7 bases from J, with 17 bases between. The germline V gene has CDR1 SQVTM and CDR2 ANQGSEA. The CDR3 sequence is 12 residues long. Written as DNA, the CDR3 is TGCAGCTCCAGGGTGTCGGGTATTGAAGCTTTCTTT. This codes for CSSRVSGIEAFF.

This clonotype was picked up many times. V is TRBV7-2 and J is TRBJ2-1; the D is unclear. CDR1 and CDR2 from the germline V gene are SGHTA and FQGNSA. This CDR3 is 18 amino acids long. Trimming removed 0 bases from V and 0 bases from J, with 15 bases in between. CDR3 nucleotides: TGTGCCAGCAGCTTAGCTTCAGGACGTATGAGCTCCTACAATGAGCAGTTCTTC. It encodes CASSLASGRMSSYNEQFF. Using reference TRBV7-2 and TRBJ2-1 for the parts outside the CDR3, the full variable domain is GAGVSQSPSNKVTEKGKDVELRCDPISGHTALYWYRQSLGQGLEFLIYFQGNSAPDKSGLPSDRFSAERTGGSVSTLTIQRTQQEDSAVYLCASSLASGRMSSYNEQFFGPGTRLTVL.